The 18 T cell receptor beta chains reported below all come from one sample, sequenced in a study of CD8 T cells in ankylosing spondylitis (dated by TCRdb to 2015 to 2018). Results and caveats for the whole study, not just this receptor: A TCR beta motif of fewer than 10 highly homologous amino acid variants appeared characteristic of blood from ankylosing spondylitis patients.

The library was generated by 5' RACE. Sequencing relied on an Illumina HiSeq 2500. In TCRdb, the public reads were trimmed at Q25 with fastp and aligned with MiXCR, with productive beta chains retained. Here each entry gathers all rows of one CDR3 protein and keeps the most common genes and DNA. The sample table lists a few hundred thousand distinct CDR3 sequences, 12% of them with a count of one. In total, the top ten clones hold almost 7% of the sample. These receptors' targets are unknown. Material for sequencing was blood, either unsorted or a sorted T cell fraction (not recorded which). These TCRs come from a male donor with ankylosing spondylitis.

This clonotype turned up a few times. The rearrangement uses TRBV15 and TRBJ2-7, with D possibly matching TRBD1 (6 bases). V lost 3 bases and J 6 bases, leaving 9 bases between the germline ends. CDR3 length: 12 residues. Germline CDR1 reads LNHNV; CDR2 reads YYDKDF (reference sequence). CDR3 in DNA: TGTGCCACCAGCAGGCCCAGGGGCGAGCAGTACTTC. Amino acids: CATSRPRGEQYF.

This clonotype has more than one count but fewer than ten. The chain carries TRBV20-1 and TRBJ2-2, with 7 nucleotides matching TRBD1. Germline CDR1 reads DFQATT; CDR2 reads SNEGSKA (reference sequence). This CDR3 comprises 15 residues. Trimming removed 2 bases from V and 2 bases from J; junction bases left unmatched: 5. CDR3 nucleotides: TGCAGTGCTAGACGAGGACAGGTCAACACCGGGGAGCTGTTTTTT. It encodes CSARRGQVNTGELFF.

There are many counts of this clonotype. V gene TRBV5-6 combines with J gene TRBJ2-1, with 9 positions matching TRBD1. The CDR3 runs to 16 residues. The V and J ends lost 3 bases and 0 bases, in that order; junction bases with no gene match: 4. CDR1 is SGHDT, CDR2 YYEEEE, per germline. Written as DNA, the CDR3 is TGTGCCAGCAGCTCCGGGACAGGGAACTCCTACAATGAGCAGTTCTTC. It specifies CASSSGTGNSYNEQFF.

CDR3 region: CASSLGESGNTIYF. The CDR3 region has the DNA TGTGCCAGCAGCCTCGGGGAGTCTGGAAACACCATATATTTT. V gene TRBV7-9 combines with J gene TRBJ1-3; D is uncertain. V was pared by 5 bases and J by 1 base, with 9 bases between. The CDR3 sequence is 14 residues long. Per germline, CDR1 SEHNR and CDR2 FQNEAQ (reference sequence). The full variable domain, with the rest looked up from reference TRBV7-9 and TRBJ1-3, is DTGVSQNPRHKITKRGQNVTFRCDPISEHNRLYWYRQTLGQGPEFLTYFQNEAQLEKSRLLSDRFSAERPKGSFSTLEIQRTEQGDSAMYLCASSLGESGNTIYFGEGSWLTVV.

This chain joins TRBV5-1 and TRBJ2-7; D not certain. The CDR3 spans 14 residues. The germline V gene encodes CDR1 SGHRS and CDR2 YFSETQ. Trimming stripped 0 bases from V and 1 base from J, with 8 bases between. CDR3 DNA: TGCGCCAGCAGCTTGGACCCAGGATCCTACGAGCAGTACGTC. This codes for CASSLDPGSYEQYV.

The sample holds many counts of this clonotype. The V gene is TRBV2, the J gene TRBJ2-3; D is perhaps TRBD1 or TRBD2 (5 bases each). This CDR3 has 12 residues. Looked up from germline, CDR1 is SNHLY and CDR2 is FYNNEI. The V end lost 7 bases, the J end lost 7 bases, and 12 bases lay between the germline ends. The CDR3 DNA is TGTGCCAGCACCGGGGACCTCTATACGCAGTATTTT. As protein: CASTGDLYTQYF.

The chain links TRBV4-1 to TRBJ2-1; 11 positions match TRBD2. Germline V gives CDR1 MGHRA, CDR2 YSYEKL. This CDR3 spans 15 amino acids. The trim removed 0 bases at V and 12 bases at J, leaving 7 bases unmatched. This CDR3 reads CASSQDSRTSGSQFF. The CDR3 nucleotides are TGCGCCAGCAGCCAAGATTCGCGGACTAGCGGGTCGCAGTTCTTC.

This clonotype showed up just a few times. The V gene is TRBV20-1, the J gene TRBJ1-1; 10 nucleotides line up with TRBD1. The germline V gene has CDR1 DFQATT and CDR2 SNEGSKA (reference sequence). After removal of 0 bases from V and 11 bases from J, the junction contained 12 bases not matched to a gene. The length of the CDR3 is 15 residues. CDR3 protein: CSARDPDRGRQYAFF. The CDR3 DNA reads TGCAGTGCTAGAGACCCCGACAGGGGGCGGCAGTATGCTTTCTTT.

The chain employs TRBV7-9 and TRBJ1-3; D is undetermined. The V gene's germline CDR1 is SEHNR and CDR2 FQNEAQ (reference sequence). Trimming removed 5 bases at V and 11 bases at J, with 13 bases between. The CDR3 is 12 residues long. CDR3 in DNA: TGTGCCAGCAGCAACTCGGCTGCGGCCATATATTTT. Protein sequence: CASSNSAAAIYF. Full variable domain (rest looked up from reference TRBV7-9 and TRBJ1-3): DTGVSQNPRHKITKRGQNVTFRCDPISEHNRLYWYRQTLGQGPEFLTYFQNEAQLEKSRLLSDRFSAERPKGSFSTLEIQRTEQGDSAMYLCASSNSAAAIYFGEGSWLTVV.

J is TRBJ2-1 and V is TRBV20-1; TRBD1 agrees at 7 bases. CDR1 and CDR2 from the germline V gene are DFQATT and SNEGSKA (reference sequence). The V gene end was trimmed by 3 bases and the J gene end by 5 bases; junction bases not matched to a gene: 10. The CDR3 length is 15 residues. The CDR3 spells CSASHGTAVNNEQFF. The CDR3 nucleotides read TGCAGTGCTAGTCACGGGACAGCCGTTAACAATGAGCAGTTCTTC.

The rearrangement joins TRBV7-2 to TRBJ1-1; tentatively, D is TRBD1 (5 bases). Germline lookup yields CDR1 SGHTA and CDR2 FQGNSA. Trimming pared 5 bases from V and 5 bases from J, leaving 15 bases between. This CDR3 region has 14 residues. This CDR3 reads CASSTAQGRTEAFF. CDR3 in DNA: TGTGCCAGCAGCACCGCGCAGGGCAGAACTGAAGCTTTCTTT.

V and J are TRBV5-1 and TRBJ2-2; possibly TRBD2 for D (5 bases). Germline V gene sequence: CDR1 SGHRS, CDR2 YFSETQ. CDR3 size: 15 residues. The V end lost 4 bases, the J end lost 2 bases, and 12 bases lay between the germline ends. In DNA form, the CDR3 reads TGCGCCAGCAGCCCAACCGGGGTTAACACCGGGGAGCTGTTTTTT. This translates into CASSPTGVNTGELFF.

Worth noting for this clonotype: A read error may account for a junction end that differs from germline. V gene TRBV9 combines with J gene TRBJ1-1; possible D gene TRBD1, 6 bases. Looked up from germline, CDR1 is SGDLS and CDR2 is YYNGEE. The CDR3 consists of 16 residues. The CDR3: CTSSVDVGGGGTEAFF. The CDR3 DNA sequence: TGTACCAGCAGCGTAGATGTGGGGGGAGGGGGCACTGAAGCTTTCTTT.

This clonotype was seen many times. The chain has TRBV20-1 and TRBJ2-1; 7 bases agree with TRBD2. V lost 7 bases to trimming and J lost 0 bases; unmatched junction nucleotides: 3. Per the germline V gene, CDR1 is DFQATT and CDR2 is SNEGSKA (reference sequence). This CDR3 has 13 residues. Here the CDR3 reads CSGGLTSYNEQFF. CDR3 sequence (DNA): TGCAGTGGGGGACTAACCTCCTACAATGAGCAGTTCTTC.

This clonotype was seen a few times. CDR3 DNA sequence: TGTGCCAGCAATGACAGGACTAGCGGGAGTACAGATACGCAGTATTTT. This translates into CASNDRTSGSTDTQYF. The chain employs TRBV7-8 and TRBJ2-3, with TRBD2 matching over 13 bases. The ends lost 7 bases at V and 3 bases at J; junction bases unmatched: 7. Per germline, CDR1 SGHVS and CDR2 FQNEAQ. The CDR3 runs 16 residues.

This clonotype was seen at least ten times. The rearrangement links TRBV10-3 to TRBJ2-5, with 8 bases matching TRBD1. The CDR3 loop spans 14 amino acids. Germline assignment: CDR1 ENHRY and CDR2 SYGVKD. V lost 9 bases, J lost 5 bases, and 11 bases stayed unmatched. The CDR3 DNA reads TGTGCCATTAAAGCCGGGACAGGATTGGAGACCCAGTACTTC. Translation: CAIKAGTGLETQYF.

This rearrangement joins TRBV15 to TRBJ1-2; tentatively, D is TRBD1 (5 bases). V lost 5 bases and J 8 bases, leaving 18 bases between the germline ends. The germline CDR1 and CDR2 sequences are LNHNV and YYDKDF (reference sequence). This CDR3 has 14 amino acids. The CDR3 DNA reads TGTGCCACCAGCGGGGGTTTTCAAGCGGGCGGCTACACCTTC. Its protein product is CATSGGFQAGGYTF.

The rearrangement joins TRBV20-1 to TRBJ2-5, with TRBD1 matching over 7 bases. This CDR3 is 14 amino acids long. Trimming took 6 bases from V and 4 from J; bases not matched to a gene: 11. Germline values: CDR1 DFQATT, CDR2 SNEGSKA (reference sequence). The CDR3 sequence is CSARGQGILETQYF. The CDR3 nucleotides read TGCAGTGCAAGGGGGCAGGGAATCCTAGAGACCCAGTACTTC.